One sample yielded the 8 T cell receptor beta chains listed below, sequenced in a study of T cell repertoires in cytomegalovirus infection. TCRdb ran MiXCR on the reads and lists one entry per CDR3 protein. The sample consists of under 300,000 distinct CDR3 sequences, 15% to 20% of them appearing once. Sequencing used CD8+ T cells from PBMCs. The receptors stem from a human donor in good health (CMV status not recorded). Some clones in this sample may be carry-over from other donors' samples.

The chain joins TRBV29-1 to TRBJ2-3, with D hard to call. With 3 bases removed from V and 2 bases from J, the gap between germline ends came to 12 bases. Germline V gene data show CDR1 as SQVTM and CDR2 as ANQGSEA. This CDR3 has 14 residues. The CDR3 DNA follows: TGCAGCGTTGACGCAGGTATAGCCACAGATACGCAGTATTTT. Amino acids: CSVDAGIATDTQYF.

This clonotype was counted a few times. The chain couples TRBV6-6 to TRBJ2-7, with TRBD2 matching over 7 bases. CDR1 is MNHNY, CDR2 SVGAGI, per germline (reference sequence). The junction had 16 bases not matched to a gene; V was cut back by 10 bases and J by 4 bases. The CDR3 is made up of 15 amino acids. The CDR3 coding sequence is TGTGCCACCGACAATGCGGGGGATTCTTGGTACGAGCAGTACTTC. Protein sequence: CATDNAGDSWYEQYF.

This clonotype has a count of ten or more. V gene TRBV19 combines with J gene TRBJ2-1, with D possibly TRBD1 on 6 matching bases. The germline V and J ends were trimmed by 6 bases and 2 bases, with 14 bases remaining between them. CDR1 is LNHDA, CDR2 SQIVND, per germline (reference sequence). This CDR3 is 15 amino acids long. CDR3 bases: TGTGCCAGTAGCCCCTGGGGGCTGACCTACAATGAGCAGTTCTTC. It codes for CASSPWGLTYNEQFF.

V and J are TRBV19 and TRBJ1-1, with unresolved D. The CDR3 runs to 15 residues. The germline V and J ends were trimmed by 5 bases and 6 bases, with 19 bases remaining between them. From germline, CDR1 is LNHDA and CDR2 SQIVND (reference sequence). The CDR3 is CASSLSPTEGSEAFF. The CDR3, as DNA: TGTGCCAGTAGTCTTTCCCCGACCGAAGGCTCTGAAGCTTTCTTT.

This chain connects TRBV7-8 to TRBJ1-4; perhaps TRBD1 as D (5 bases). Germline V gene data show CDR1 as SGHVS and CDR2 as FQNEAQ. This CDR3 region has 13 residues. V lost 8 bases and J 7 bases, leaving 14 bases between the germline ends. Written as DNA, the CDR3 is TGTGCCAGCGCCCGGGGGGATGGTGAAAAACTGTTTTTT. Protein: CASARGDGEKLFF.

J is TRBJ2-7 and V is TRBV10-3; D is perhaps TRBD1 (5 bases). This CDR3 has 16 residues. Germline CDR1 and CDR2: ENHRY and SYGVKD. V was cut by 0 bases and J by 1 base, with 13 bases left in between. The CDR3 sequence is CAISESDSHHSYEQYF. CDR3 sequence (DNA): TGTGCCATCAGTGAGTCAGACAGTCACCATTCCTACGAGCAGTACTTC.

V is TRBV4-1 and J is TRBJ2-3; 7 bases are shared with TRBD2. Germline V gives CDR1 MGHRA, CDR2 YSYEKL. The CDR3 covers 15 residues. Germline trimming cut 1 base from V and 6 bases from J; bases unmatched to any gene: 7. CDR3 nucleotide sequence: TGCGCCAGCAGCCAAGCGCGTGGGGGGGGGGATACGCAGTATTTT. This encodes CASSQARGGGDTQYF.

This clonotype occurred a few times. The genes are TRBV29-1 and TRBJ1-5; TRBD1 is a possible D gene (5 bases). This CDR3 has 14 residues. The V end was cut by 6 bases, the J end by 0 bases, with 12 bases between. Germline V gene sequence: CDR1 SQVTM, CDR2 ANQGSEA. In nucleotides, the CDR3 is TGCAGCGTGAGGGGAGACGGTAGCAATCAGCCCCAGCATTTT. This sequence encodes CSVRGDGSNQPQHF.